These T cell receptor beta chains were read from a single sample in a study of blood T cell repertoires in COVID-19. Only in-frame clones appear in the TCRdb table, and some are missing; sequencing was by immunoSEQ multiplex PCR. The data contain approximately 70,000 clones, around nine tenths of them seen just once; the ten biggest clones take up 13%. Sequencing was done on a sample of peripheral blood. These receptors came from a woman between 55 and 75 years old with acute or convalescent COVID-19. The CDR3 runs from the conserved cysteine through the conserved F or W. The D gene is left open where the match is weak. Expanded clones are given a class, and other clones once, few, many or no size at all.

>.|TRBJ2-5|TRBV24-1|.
CATKGDQETQYF
TGTGCCACCAAGGGGGACCAAGAGACCCAGTACTTC
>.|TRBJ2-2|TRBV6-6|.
CASGGRGASGELFF
TGTGCCAGCGGCGGTAGGGGCGCGAGCGGGGAGCTGTTTTTT
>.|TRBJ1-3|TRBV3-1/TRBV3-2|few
CASTPRKTVAGNTIYF
TGTGCCAGCACTCCTCGAAAGACAGTGGCTGGAAACACCATATATTTT
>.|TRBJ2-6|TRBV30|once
CAWSADNSGANVLTF
TGTGCCTGGAGTGCAGACAACTCTGGGGCCAACGTCCTGACTTTC
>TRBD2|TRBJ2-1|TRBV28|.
CASSRASGGAHNEQFF
TGTGCCAGCAGTAGAGCTAGCGGGGGGGCCCACAATGAGCAGTTCTTC
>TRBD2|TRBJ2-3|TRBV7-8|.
CASSLGPSGGSTDTQYF
TGTGCCAGCAGCTTAGGGCCTAGCGGGGGTAGCACAGATACGCAGTATTTT
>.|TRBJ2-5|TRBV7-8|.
CASMPWGAKTQYF
TGTGCCAGCATGCCCTGGGGAGCGAAGACCCAGTACTTC
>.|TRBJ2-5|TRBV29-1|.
CSGEVLSGETQYF
TGCAGCGGTGAGGTACTGTCGGGAGAGACCCAGTACTTC
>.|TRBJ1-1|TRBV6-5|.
CASRVAEGTEAFF
TGTGCCAGCAGGGTCGCAGAAGGGACAGAAGCTTTCTTT
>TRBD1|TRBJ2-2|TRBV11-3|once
CASRTGGNTGELFF
TGTGCCAGCCGGACAGGGGGCAACACCGGGGAGCTGTTTTTT
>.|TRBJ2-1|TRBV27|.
CASSFLASYNEQFF
TGTGCCAGCAGTTTTTTGGCCTCCTACAATGAGCAGTTCTTC
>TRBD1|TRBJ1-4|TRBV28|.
CASSFTGGDEKLFF
TGTGCCAGCAGTTTCACAGGGGGAGATGAAAAACTGTTTTTT
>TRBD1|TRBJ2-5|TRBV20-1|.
CSASWGQGLLETQYF
TGCAGTGCTAGTTGGGGACAGGGGCTCCTGGAGACCCAGTACTTC
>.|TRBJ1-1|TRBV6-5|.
CASSRGGLATEAFF
TGTGCCAGCAGCCGAGGGGGTTTAGCGACTGAAGCTTTCTTT
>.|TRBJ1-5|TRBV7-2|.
CASSLDAHQPQHF
TGTGCCAGCAGCTTAGATGCGCATCAGCCCCAGCATTTT
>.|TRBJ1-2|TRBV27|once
CASSARQTVYGYTF
TGTGCCAGCTCAGCACGACAGACCGTCTATGGCTACACCTTC
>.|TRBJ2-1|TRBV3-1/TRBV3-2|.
CASSQDHEEQFF
TGTGCCAGCAGCCAAGATCATGAGGAGCAGTTCTTC
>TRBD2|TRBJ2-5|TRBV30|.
CAWSVHAGGGETQYF
TGTGCCTGGAGTGTACATGCGGGGGGCGGGGAGACCCAGTACTTC
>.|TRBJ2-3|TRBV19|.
CASSPLPGPSTDTQYF
TGTGCCAGTAGTCCTCTCCCAGGTCCCAGCACAGATACGCAGTATTTT
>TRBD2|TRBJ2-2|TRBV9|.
CASSTGTSGIGELFF
TGTGCCAGCAGCACCGGGACTAGCGGGATCGGGGAGCTGTTTTTT
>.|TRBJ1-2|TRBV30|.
CAWCKGNYGYTF
TGTGCCTGGTGTAAGGGGAACTATGGCTACACCTTC